This TCR beta chain derives from a study of blood T cells in healthy people across ages. This CDR3 comprises 16 residues. The V and J ends lost 5 bases and 3 bases respectively, with 19 bases between them. Germline values: CDR1 SGHVS, CDR2 FNYEAQ. Through a sample-barcoded 5' primer and a J-beta primer mix, a second PCR was run for roughly 6 to 12 cycles. TCRdb analysed the 5' RACE reads with MiXCR anew, one entry per CDR3 protein. The sample shows about 1.6 million distinct CDR3 sequences, 30% to 40% of them seen only once. The chain uses TRBV7-6 and TRBJ2-5; a possible D gene is TRBD1 (5 bases). The sample taken for sequencing was blood. The clonotype was recovered from a woman in her 30s in good health. Here the CDR3 DNA reads TGTGCCAGCAGCAAACCAGAAGGCGAAGGGGAAGAGACCCAGTACTTC. Its protein product is CASSKPEGEGEETQYF.